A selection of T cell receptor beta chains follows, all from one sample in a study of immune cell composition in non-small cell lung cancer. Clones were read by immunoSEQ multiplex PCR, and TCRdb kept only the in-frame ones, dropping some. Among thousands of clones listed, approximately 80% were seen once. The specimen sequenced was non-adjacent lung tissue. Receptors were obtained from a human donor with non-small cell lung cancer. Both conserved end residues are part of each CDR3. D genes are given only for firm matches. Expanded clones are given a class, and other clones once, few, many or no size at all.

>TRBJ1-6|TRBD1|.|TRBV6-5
TGTGCCAGCAGTTACTCGACAGGGCAGGTATCACCCCTCCACTTT
CASSYSTGQVSPLHF
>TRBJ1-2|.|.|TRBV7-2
TGTGCCAGCAGCCTCCAGGGCCTAAGGGGCTACACCTTC
CASSLQGLRGYTF
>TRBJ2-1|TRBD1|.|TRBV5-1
TGCGCCAGCAGAAACCCGGGAGTGACGGGACAGGGGAGAGGTGAGCAGTTCTTC
CASRNPGVTGQGRGEQFF
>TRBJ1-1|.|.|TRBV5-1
TGCGCCAGCAGCCCCCTAGGTGGGGCACGGAACACTGAAGCTTTCTTT
CASSPLGGARNTEAFF
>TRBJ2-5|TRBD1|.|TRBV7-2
TGTGCCAGCAGCCCTACAGGGGGCGTAGAGACCCAGTACTTC
CASSPTGGVETQYF
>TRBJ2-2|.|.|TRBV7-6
TGTGCCAGCAGCTTGGGACTCGCCGGGGTGGGGGAGCTGTTTTTT
CASSLGLAGVGELFF
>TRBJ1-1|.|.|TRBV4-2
TGTGCCAGCAGCCAAGAGGGAGGGGGAGTGGGGAACACTGAAGCTTTCTTT
CASSQEGGGVGNTEAFF
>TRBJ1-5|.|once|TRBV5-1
TGCGCCAGCAGCTTGGCAGGCGACCTCAATCAGCCCCAGCATTTT
CASSLAGDLNQPQHF
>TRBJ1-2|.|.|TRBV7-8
TGTGCCAGCAGCTTCGGGGAGGTCTATGGCTACACCTTC
CASSFGEVYGYTF
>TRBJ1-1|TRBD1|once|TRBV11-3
TGTGCCAGCAGCCCTCCCGGGACAGATAACACTGAAGCTTTCTTT
CASSPPGTDNTEAFF
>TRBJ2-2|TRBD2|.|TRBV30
TGTGCCTGGAGTGGATTTAGCGGGAGGGCCGTCGGGGAGCTGTTTTTT
CAWSGFSGRAVGELFF
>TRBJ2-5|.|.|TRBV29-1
TGCAGCGTTTTTGGCCACAGGCGGGGGACCCAGTACTTC
CSVFGHRRGTQYF
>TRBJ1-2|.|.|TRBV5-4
TGTGCCAGCAGCTCTACAGCTAACTATGGCTACACCTTC
CASSSTANYGYTF
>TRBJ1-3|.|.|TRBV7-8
TGTGCCAGCAGCTTAGAGGAGGGCTCTGGAAACACCATATATTTT
CASSLEEGSGNTIYF
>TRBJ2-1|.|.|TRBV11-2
TGTGCCAGCAGCCTAAGCCGGACACTTGAGCAGTTCTTC
CASSLSRTLEQFF
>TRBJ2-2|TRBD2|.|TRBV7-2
TGTGCCAGCAGCTTATCCCTAGCGGGAGCCGGGGAGCTGTTTTTT
CASSLSLAGAGELFF
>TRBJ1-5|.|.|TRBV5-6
TGTGCCAGCAGCTTAACAGGTAGCAATCAGCCCCAGCATTTT
CASSLTGSNQPQHF
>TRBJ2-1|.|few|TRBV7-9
TGTGCCAGCAGCTGGCAGTACAATGAGCAGTTCTTC
CASSWQYNEQFF
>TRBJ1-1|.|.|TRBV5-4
TGTGCCAGCAGGTCGGATTGGGCCACTGAAGCTTTCTTT
CASRSDWATEAFF
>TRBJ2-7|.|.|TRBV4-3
TGCGCCAGCAGCCAAGATTTGGCTGCCTACGAGCAGTACTTC
CASSQDLAAYEQYF
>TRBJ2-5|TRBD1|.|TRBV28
TGTGCCAGCAAAGAGGGGGCACTCTACCAAGAGACCCAGTACTTC
CASKEGALYQETQYF
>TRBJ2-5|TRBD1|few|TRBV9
TGTGCCAGCAGCGTTAATGGACAGGGCCAAGAGACCCAGTACTTC
CASSVNGQGQETQYF